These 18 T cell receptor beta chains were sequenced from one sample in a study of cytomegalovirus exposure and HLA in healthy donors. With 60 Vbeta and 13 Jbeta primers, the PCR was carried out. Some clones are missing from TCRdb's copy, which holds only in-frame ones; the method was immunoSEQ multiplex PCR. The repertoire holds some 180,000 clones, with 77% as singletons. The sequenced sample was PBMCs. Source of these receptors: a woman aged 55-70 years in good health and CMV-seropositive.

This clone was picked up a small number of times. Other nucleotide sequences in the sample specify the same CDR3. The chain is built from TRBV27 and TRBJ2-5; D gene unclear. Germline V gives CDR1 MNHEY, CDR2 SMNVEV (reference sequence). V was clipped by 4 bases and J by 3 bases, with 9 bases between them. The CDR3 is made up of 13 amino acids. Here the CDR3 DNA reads TGTGCCAGCAGTTACATTGCCGAAGAGACCCAGTACTTC. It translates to CASSYIAEETQYF.

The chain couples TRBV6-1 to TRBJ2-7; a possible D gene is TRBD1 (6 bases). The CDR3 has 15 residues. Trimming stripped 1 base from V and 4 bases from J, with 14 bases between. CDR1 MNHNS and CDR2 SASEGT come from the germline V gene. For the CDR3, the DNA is TGTGCCAGCAGTGAAGGTATAGGGGGTAGGTACGAGCAGTACTTC. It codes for CASSEGIGGRYEQYF.

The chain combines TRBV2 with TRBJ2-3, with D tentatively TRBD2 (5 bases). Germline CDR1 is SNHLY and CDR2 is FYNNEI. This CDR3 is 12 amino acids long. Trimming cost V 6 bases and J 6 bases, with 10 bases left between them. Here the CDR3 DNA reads TGTGCCAGCAGCGAGGTAGCGGATACGCAGTATTTT. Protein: CASSEVADTQYF.

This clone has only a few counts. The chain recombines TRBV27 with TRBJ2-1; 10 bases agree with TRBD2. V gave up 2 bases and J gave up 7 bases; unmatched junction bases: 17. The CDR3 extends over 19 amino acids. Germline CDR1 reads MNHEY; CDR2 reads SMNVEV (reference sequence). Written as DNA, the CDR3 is TGTGCCAGCAGTTTAAGGGCGCTAGCGGGAGACCAACTGGGGAATGAGCAGTTCTTC. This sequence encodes CASSLRALAGDQLGNEQFF.

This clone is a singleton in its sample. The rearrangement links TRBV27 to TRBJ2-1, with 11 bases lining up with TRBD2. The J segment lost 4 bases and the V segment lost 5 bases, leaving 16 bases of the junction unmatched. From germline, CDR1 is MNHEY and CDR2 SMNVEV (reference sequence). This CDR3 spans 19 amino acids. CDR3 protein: CASSLRQIGTSGLYNEQFF. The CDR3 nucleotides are TGTGCCAGCAGTCTGAGGCAGATCGGGACTAGCGGCCTATACAATGAGCAGTTCTTC.

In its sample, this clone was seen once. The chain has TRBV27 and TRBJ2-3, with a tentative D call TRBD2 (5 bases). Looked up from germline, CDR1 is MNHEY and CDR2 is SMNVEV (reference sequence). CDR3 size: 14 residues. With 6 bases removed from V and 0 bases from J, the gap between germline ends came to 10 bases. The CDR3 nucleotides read TGTGCCAGCAGGCAGCGGTTTAGCACAGATACGCAGTATTTT. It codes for CASRQRFSTDTQYF.

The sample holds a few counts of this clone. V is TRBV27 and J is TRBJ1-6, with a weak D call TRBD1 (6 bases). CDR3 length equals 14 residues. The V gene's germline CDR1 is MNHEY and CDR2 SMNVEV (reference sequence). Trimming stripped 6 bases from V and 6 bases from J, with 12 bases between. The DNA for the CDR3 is TGTGCCAGCAGCTGGCAGGGGCTTAATTCACCCCTCCACTTT. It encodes CASSWQGLNSPLHF.

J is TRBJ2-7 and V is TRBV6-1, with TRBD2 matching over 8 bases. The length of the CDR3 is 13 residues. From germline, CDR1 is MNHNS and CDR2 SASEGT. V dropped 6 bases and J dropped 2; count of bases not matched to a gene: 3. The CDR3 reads CASRTSGAYEQYF. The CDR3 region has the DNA TGTGCCAGCAGAACTAGCGGAGCCTACGAGCAGTACTTC.

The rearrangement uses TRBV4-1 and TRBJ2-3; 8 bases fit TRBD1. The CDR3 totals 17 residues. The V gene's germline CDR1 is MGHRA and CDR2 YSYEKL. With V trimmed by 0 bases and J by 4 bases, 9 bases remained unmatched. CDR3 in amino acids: CASSQESRDRPADTQYF. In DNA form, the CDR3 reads TGCGCCAGCAGCCAAGAGTCTCGGGACAGGCCAGCAGATACGCAGTATTTT.

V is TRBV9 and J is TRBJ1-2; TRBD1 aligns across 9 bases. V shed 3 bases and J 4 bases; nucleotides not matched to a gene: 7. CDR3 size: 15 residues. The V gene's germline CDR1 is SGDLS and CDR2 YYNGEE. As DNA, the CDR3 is TGTGCCAGCAGCGCCTACAGGGGGCTGACCTATGGCTACACCTTC. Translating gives CASSAYRGLTYGYTF.

CDR3 loop: CASSITGPGDNQPQHF. The CDR3 region has the DNA TGTGCCAGTAGTATCACGGGCCCCGGGGACAATCAGCCCCAGCATTTT. The J gene is TRBJ1-5, the V gene TRBV19, with D unclear. Germline CDR1 LNHDA, CDR2 SQIVND (reference sequence). The CDR3 extends over 16 amino acids. Trimming pared 3 bases from V and 3 bases from J, leaving 15 bases between.

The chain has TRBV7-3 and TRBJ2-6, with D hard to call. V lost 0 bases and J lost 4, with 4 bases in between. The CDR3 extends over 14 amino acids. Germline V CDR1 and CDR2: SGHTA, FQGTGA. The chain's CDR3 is CASSLTGGANVLTF. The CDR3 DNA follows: TGTGCCAGCAGCTTAACGGGCGGGGCCAACGTCCTGACTTTC.

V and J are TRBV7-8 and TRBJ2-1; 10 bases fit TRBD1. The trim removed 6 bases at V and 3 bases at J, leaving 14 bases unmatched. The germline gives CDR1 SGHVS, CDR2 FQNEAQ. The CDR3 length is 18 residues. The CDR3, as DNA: TGTGCCAGCAGAGCCGGGACAGGGGACGGGGGGAACTACAATGAGCAGTTCTTC. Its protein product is CASRAGTGDGGNYNEQFF.

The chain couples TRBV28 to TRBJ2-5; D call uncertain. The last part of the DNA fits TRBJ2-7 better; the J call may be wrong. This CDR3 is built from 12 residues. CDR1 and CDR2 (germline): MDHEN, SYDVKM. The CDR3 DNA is TGTGCCAGCAGACCGGTGACTGACGAGCAGTACTTC. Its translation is CASRPVTDEQYF.

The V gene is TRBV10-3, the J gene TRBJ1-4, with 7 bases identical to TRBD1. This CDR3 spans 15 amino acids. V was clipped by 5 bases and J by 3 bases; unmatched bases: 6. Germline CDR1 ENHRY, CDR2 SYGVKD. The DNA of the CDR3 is TGTGCCATCAGTTCTTACGGGACAGCTAATGAAAAACTGTTTTTT. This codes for CAISSYGTANEKLFF.

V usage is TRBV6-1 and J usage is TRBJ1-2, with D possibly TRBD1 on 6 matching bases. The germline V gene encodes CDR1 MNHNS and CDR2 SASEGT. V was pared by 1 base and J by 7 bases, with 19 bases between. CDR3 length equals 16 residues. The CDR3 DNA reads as TGTGCCAGCAGTGAAGTTTCGTCTGGGGGGGCGTTTGGCTACACCTTC. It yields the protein CASSEVSSGGAFGYTF.

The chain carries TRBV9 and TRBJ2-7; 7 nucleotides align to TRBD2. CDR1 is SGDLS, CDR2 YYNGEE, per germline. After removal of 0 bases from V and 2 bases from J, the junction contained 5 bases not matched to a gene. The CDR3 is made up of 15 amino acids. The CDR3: CASSVVPSGTYEQYF. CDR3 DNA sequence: TGTGCCAGCAGCGTAGTCCCTAGCGGCACCTACGAGCAGTACTTC.

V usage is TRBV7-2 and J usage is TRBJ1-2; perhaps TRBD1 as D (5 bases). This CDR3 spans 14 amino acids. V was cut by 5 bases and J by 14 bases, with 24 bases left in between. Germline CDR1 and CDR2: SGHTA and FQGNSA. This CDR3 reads CASSISGTSFGGTF. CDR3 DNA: TGTGCCAGCAGCATTTCCGGGACCTCTTTCGGGGGAACCTTC.